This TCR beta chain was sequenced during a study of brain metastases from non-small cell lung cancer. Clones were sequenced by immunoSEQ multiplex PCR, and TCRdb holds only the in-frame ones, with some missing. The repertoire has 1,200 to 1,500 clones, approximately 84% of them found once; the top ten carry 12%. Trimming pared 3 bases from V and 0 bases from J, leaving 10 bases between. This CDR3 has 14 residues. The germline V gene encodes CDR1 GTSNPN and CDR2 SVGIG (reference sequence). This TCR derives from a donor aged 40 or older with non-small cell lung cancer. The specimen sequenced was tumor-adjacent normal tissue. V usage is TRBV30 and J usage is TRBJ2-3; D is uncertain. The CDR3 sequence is CAWSLSVSTDTQYF. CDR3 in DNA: TGTGCCTGGAGCTTGAGCGTAAGCACAGATACGCAGTATTTT.